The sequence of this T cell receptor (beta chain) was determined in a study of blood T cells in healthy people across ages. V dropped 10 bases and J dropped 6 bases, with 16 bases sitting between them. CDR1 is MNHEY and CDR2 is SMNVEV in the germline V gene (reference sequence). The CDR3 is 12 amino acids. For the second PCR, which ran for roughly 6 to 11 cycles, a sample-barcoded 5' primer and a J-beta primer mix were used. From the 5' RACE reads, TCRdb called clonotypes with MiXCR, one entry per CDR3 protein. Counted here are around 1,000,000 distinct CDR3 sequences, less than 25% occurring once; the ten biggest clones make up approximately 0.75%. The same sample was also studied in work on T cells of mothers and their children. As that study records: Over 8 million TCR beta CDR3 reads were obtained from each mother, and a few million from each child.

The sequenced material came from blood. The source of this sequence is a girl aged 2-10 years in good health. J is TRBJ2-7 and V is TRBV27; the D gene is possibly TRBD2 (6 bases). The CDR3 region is CATAAGRSEQYF. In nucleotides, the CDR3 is TGTGCCACGGCGGCGGGAAGGAGCGAGCAGTACTTC.